The 25 T cell receptor beta chains below come from one sample, sequenced in a study of cytomegalovirus exposure and HLA in healthy donors. The PCR employed 60 Vbeta primers together with 13 Jbeta primers. Using immunoSEQ multiplex PCR, the repertoire was profiled, and TCRdb retains in-frame clones only, with some absent. Among 90,000 to 120,000 clones, roughly 9.1% were seen once, and the ten largest hold 5.8%. Sequencing was carried out using PBMCs. Receptors were obtained from a man aged 35 to 55 in good health and CMV-seropositive.

The V call is TRBV27, the J call TRBJ2-7; unclear D gene. The CDR3 is 12 amino acids. V gave up 6 bases and J gave up 3 bases, with 9 bases separating them. The germline gives CDR1 MNHEY, CDR2 SMNVEV (reference sequence). CDR3 sequence (DNA): TGTGCCAGCAGCAACCTCGGCTACGAGCAGTACTTC. This gives the protein CASSNLGYEQYF.

This clone was seen a handful of times. The rearrangement links TRBV7-8 to TRBJ2-6; D not resolved. This CDR3 region has 16 residues. Germline loops: CDR1 SGHVS, CDR2 FQNEAQ. With 0 bases removed from V and 0 bases from J, the gap between germline ends came to 6 bases. CDR3 protein: CASSLAPYSGANVLTF. DNA of the CDR3: TGTGCCAGCAGCTTAGCCCCCTACTCTGGGGCCAACGTCCTGACTTTC.

The chain employs TRBV27 and TRBJ2-5; the match to TRBD2 covers 12 bases. Losses at the gene ends were 2 bases for V and 5 bases for J; bases not matched to a gene: 6. The CDR3 consists of 16 residues. Germline values: CDR1 MNHEY, CDR2 SMNVEV (reference sequence). CDR3 residues: CASSLRLAGGWETQYF. For the CDR3, the DNA is TGTGCCAGCAGTTTAAGGCTAGCGGGAGGGTGGGAGACCCAGTACTTC.

This clone was detected a few times. The CDR3 DNA sequence: TGTGCCAGCAGTTTCACGCCGGGACTAAGGCCAGATACGCAGTATTTT. It is translated as CASSFTPGLRPDTQYF. The chain is built from TRBV27 and TRBJ2-3, with 7 positions matching TRBD2. The CDR3 has 16 amino acids. Germline CDR1 is MNHEY and CDR2 is SMNVEV (reference sequence). V was clipped by 3 bases and J by 4 bases; unmatched bases: 10.

This clone was observed a few times. The genes are TRBV9 and TRBJ2-1; 8 nucleotides align to TRBD2. After removal of 0 bases from V and 7 bases from J, the junction contained 3 bases not matched to a gene. The length of the CDR3 is 14 residues. Germline V CDR1 and CDR2: SGDLS, YYNGEE. For the CDR3, the DNA is TGTGCCAGCAGCGTAGATCCGGGGGGGAATGAGCAGTTCTTC. This translates into CASSVDPGGNEQFF.

This clone came up a few times. The rearrangement joins TRBV6-1 to TRBJ2-3; D perhaps matches TRBD2 (5 bases). The CDR3 length is 14 residues. Trimming stripped 7 bases from V and 8 bases from J, with 19 bases between. CDR1 is MNHNS and CDR2 is SASEGT in the germline V gene. This CDR3 reads CASKEDPSVGTQYF. The CDR3 DNA is TGTGCCAGCAAGGAGGACCCGTCCGTCGGTACGCAGTATTTT.

This clone has only a few counts. The chain recombines TRBV28 with TRBJ1-5; D is perhaps TRBD1 (6 bases). Trimming took off 6 bases at V and 4 bases at J, with 22 bases between the two ends. Germline V gene lookup returns CDR1 MDHEN and CDR2 SYDVKM. CDR3 length: 17 residues. CDR3 DNA sequence: TGTGCCAGCAGACTACTCACCCTTTCAGGGACAAATCAGCCCCAGCATTTT. Translating gives CASRLLTLSGTNQPQHF.

The table lists this clone with a few counts. V gene TRBV5-4 combines with J gene TRBJ2-1; 7 nucleotides match TRBD2. This CDR3 region has 15 residues. Germline-derived CDR1 and CDR2 are SGHNT and YYREEE (reference sequence). The V segment lost 2 bases and the J segment 6 bases; nucleotides outside the gene matches: 8. The CDR3 loop reads CASSFWGGPSNEQFF. In nucleotides, the CDR3 is TGTGCCAGCAGCTTTTGGGGGGGACCTAGCAATGAGCAGTTCTTC. Full variable domain (remainder filled in from reference TRBV5-4 and TRBJ2-1): ETGVTQSPTHLIKTRGQQVTLRCSSQSGHNTVSWYQQALGQGPQFIFQYYREEENGRGNFPPRFSGLQFPNYSSELNVNALELDDSALYLCASSFWGGPSNEQFFGPGTRLTVL.

This clone was observed a handful of times. V gene TRBV28 combines with J gene TRBJ1-5; D might be TRBD1 (6 bases). Germline lookup yields CDR1 MDHEN and CDR2 SYDVKM. This CDR3 contains 15 residues. Trimming took 8 bases from V and 0 from J, leaving 14 bases between them. CDR3 sequence (DNA): TGTGCCAGCGATACAGGGTTTTATAGCAATCAGCCCCAGCATTTT. Translated: CASDTGFYSNQPQHF.

This clone turned up a few times. CDR3 in DNA: TGTGCCAGCAGTTTCTTTGGGCTAGCCTCATACGAGCAGTACTTC. Its translation is CASSFFGLASYEQYF. The rearrangement uses TRBV27 and TRBJ2-7; perhaps TRBD2 as D (5 bases). CDR3 length: 15 amino acids. V dropped 3 bases and J dropped 4 bases, with 16 bases sitting between them. Per the germline V gene, CDR1 is MNHEY and CDR2 is SMNVEV (reference sequence).

This chain connects TRBV6-4 to TRBJ2-1, with a tentative D call TRBD2 (5 bases). CDR3 length: 15 amino acids. Trimming pared 4 bases from V and 0 bases from J, leaving 10 bases between. From germline, CDR1 is MRHNA and CDR2 SNTAGT. For the CDR3, the DNA is TGTGCCAGCAGTGTTGCCGGGGACTCCTACAATGAGCAGTTCTTC. Residues: CASSVAGDSYNEQFF.

The chain links TRBV6-1 to TRBJ1-2; tentatively, D is TRBD1 (5 bases). Germline V lookup: CDR1 MNHNS, CDR2 SASEGT. V lost 7 bases and J 5 bases, leaving 20 bases between the germline ends. The CDR3 has 15 residues. For the CDR3, the DNA is TGTGCCAGCATCCCCGATGGGGCACCCACTTATGGCTACACCTTC. This encodes CASIPDGAPTYGYTF.

This clone was recorded a few times. This sample includes further DNA sequences coding for the same CDR3. This chain uses TRBV7-2 with TRBJ2-5, with no clear D. Between the trimmed V and J ends, which lost 1 base and 1 base, there was a span of 13 bases. Germline assignment: CDR1 SGHTA and CDR2 FQGNSA. The CDR3 covers 16 residues. The CDR3: CASSLGSGRTQETQYF. The CDR3 coding sequence is TGTGCCAGCAGCTTAGGTTCCGGTCGTACCCAAGAGACCCAGTACTTC. Together with reference TRBV7-2 and TRBJ2-5, the CDR3 gives the full variable domain: GAGVSQSPSNKVTEKGKDVELRCDPISGHTALYWYRQSLGQGLEFLIYFQGNSAPDKSGLPSDRFSAERTGGSVSTLTIQRTQQEDSAVYLCASSLGSGRTQETQYFGPGTRLLVL.

This clone was observed a handful of times. The chain carries TRBV27 and TRBJ2-1; 9 nucleotides line up with TRBD2. The germline gives CDR1 MNHEY, CDR2 SMNVEV (reference sequence). Trimming took 2 bases from V and 5 from J; bases not matched to a gene: 4. CDR3 length: 15 residues. The DNA of the CDR3 is TGTGCCAGCAGTTTAAGACTAGCGGCAAACAATGAGCAGTTCTTC. This translates into CASSLRLAANNEQFF.

The chain combines TRBV7-8 with TRBJ1-1; 8 bases map to TRBD1. This CDR3 comprises 15 residues. Germline V gene sequence: CDR1 SGHVS, CDR2 FQNEAQ. V lost 5 bases and J lost 1; bases outside the gene matches: 6. CDR3 sequence reads: CASSIGQGANTEAFF. CDR3 nucleotides: TGTGCCAGCAGCATAGGACAGGGAGCGAACACTGAAGCTTTCTTT.

This clone was observed a few times. The chain carries TRBV28 and TRBJ1-3; 8 positions match TRBD1. V shed 8 bases and J 4 bases; nucleotides not matched to a gene: 7. The germline V gene has CDR1 MDHEN and CDR2 SYDVKM. This CDR3 contains 14 residues. CDR3 DNA sequence: TGTGCCAGCGGAACCTGGACAGGGGGAAACACCATATATTTT. Its translation is CASGTWTGGNTIYF.

Ten or more counts support this clone. The chain links TRBV5-1 to TRBJ2-1; D remains ambiguous. CDR1 and CDR2 from the germline V gene are SGHRS and YFSETQ. The V and J ends lost 6 bases and 3 bases respectively, with 13 bases between them. This CDR3 contains 14 residues. This CDR3 reads CASKATTDYNEQFF. CDR3 nucleotides: TGCGCCAGCAAAGCTACCACAGACTACAATGAGCAGTTCTTC.

In this sample, this clone turned up a few times. V gene TRBV27 combines with J gene TRBJ1-2; the match to TRBD1 covers 11 bases. This CDR3 is 15 amino acids long. Germline CDR1 MNHEY, CDR2 SMNVEV (reference sequence). V was pared by 7 bases and J by 8 bases, with 12 bases of the junction left unmatched. CDR3 protein: CASKHQDRGLGGYTF. CDR3 DNA: TGTGCCAGCAAGCACCAGGACAGGGGGCTAGGGGGCTACACCTTC.

The sample holds a few counts of this clone. V gene TRBV5-4 combines with J gene TRBJ2-1; TRBD2 might be the D (6 bases). Germline V gives CDR1 SGHNT, CDR2 YYREEE (reference sequence). V shed 4 bases and J shed 8 bases, with 10 bases lying between them. This CDR3 spans 12 amino acids. The CDR3 region has the DNA TGTGCCAGCAGCGGCCCGGGGGATGAGCAGTTCTTC. Residues: CASSGPGDEQFF.

This rearrangement joins TRBV25-1 to TRBJ2-7, with a tentative D call TRBD2 (6 bases). V lost 7 bases and J 6 bases, leaving 16 bases between the germline ends. The CDR3 contains 13 residues. Germline-derived CDR1 and CDR2 are MGHDK and SYGVNS. The CDR3 here is CASTRLEGFEQYF. The CDR3 DNA reads TGTGCCAGCACTAGACTAGAGGGGTTCGAGCAGTACTTC.

This clone has only a few counts. The chain uses TRBV18 and TRBJ2-5, with TRBD2 as a possible D gene (7 bases). Trimming shortened V by 1 base and J by 5 bases, and 17 bases separated the two germline ends. The CDR3 extends over 16 amino acids. Germline CDR1 is KGHSH and CDR2 is LQKENI. This chain's CDR3 is CASSPRGEGVLETQYF. The CDR3 DNA reads TGTGCCAGCTCACCACGAGGGGAGGGGGTCTTGGAGACCCAGTACTTC. Drawing the rest from reference TRBV18 and TRBJ2-5, the complete variable domain is NAGVMQNPRHLVRRRGQEARLRCSPMKGHSHVYWYRQLPEEGLKFMVYLQKENIIDESGMPKERFSAEFPKEGPSILRIQQVVRGDSAAYFCASSPRGEGVLETQYFGPGTRLLVL.

The chain uses TRBV7-6 and TRBJ2-1; D is unresolved. The germline gives CDR1 SGHVS, CDR2 FNYEAQ. The CDR3 totals 12 residues. V lost 2 bases and J lost 5, with 4 bases in between. The CDR3: CASSLPNNEQFF. The CDR3 bases are TGTGCCAGCAGCTTACCCAACAATGAGCAGTTCTTC.

The V and J genes are TRBV7-8 and TRBJ2-5; possible D gene TRBD2, 6 bases. Germline CDR1 reads SGHVS; CDR2 reads FQNEAQ. The CDR3 has 18 residues. Trimming removed 2 bases at V and 4 bases at J, with 23 bases between. CDR3 sequence: CASSLIAGTGKWGETQYF. The CDR3 bases are TGTGCCAGCAGCTTAATCGCCGGGACTGGCAAATGGGGAGAGACCCAGTACTTC. Variable domain in full (rest from reference TRBV7-8 and TRBJ2-5): GAGVSQSPRYKVAKRGQDVALRCDPISGHVSLFWYQQALGQGPEFLTYFQNEAQLDKSGLPSDRFFAERPEGSVSTLKIQRTQQEDSAVYLCASSLIAGTGKWGETQYFGPGTRLLVL.

On this clone: At one of its ends the junction is not consistent with the germline gene, which may arise from a read error. The chain combines TRBV6-5 with TRBJ2-5; 10 nucleotides line up with TRBD2. Germline V gives CDR1 MNHEY, CDR2 SVGAGI. This CDR3 region has 13 residues. CDR3 amino acids: CVSSLAGEETQYF. CDR3 nucleotides: TGTGTCAGCAGTCTAGCGGGGGAGGAGACCCAGTACTTC.

This clone was counted many times. This chain links TRBV21-1 with TRBJ2-7; TRBD1, the table's D call, was not compared with the DNA. TRBV21-1 is given as a pseudogene. This CDR3 comprises 11 residues. The CDR3 DNA reads TGTGCCAGCAGCCCCAACTACGAGCAGTACTTC. Amino acid sequence: CASSPNYEQYF.